The rows below give T cell receptor beta chains drawn from one sample of a study of blood T cell repertoires in COVID-19. Clones were sequenced by immunoSEQ multiplex PCR, and TCRdb holds only the in-frame ones, with some missing. In the table there are some 130,000 clones, roughly 90% of which are singletons. The sample taken for sequencing was peripheral blood. The receptors shown here come from a man aged 60-69 years with COVID-19, enrolled during active disease. The CDR3 runs from the conserved cysteine through the conserved F or W. D genes are given only for firm matches. Clone size, where shown, is once, few, many, or a class for clones that have expanded.

V,D,J,size,DNA,CDR3
TRBV13,-,TRBJ2-1,-,TGTGCCAGCAGCTTAGTCCAGAACTACAATGAGCAGTTCTTC,CASSLVQNYNEQFF
TRBV5-1,-,TRBJ1-1,-,TGCGCCAGCAGCCAAATCCCACACCTGAACACTGAAGCTTTCTTT,CASSQIPHLNTEAFF
TRBV18,TRBD1,TRBJ2-2,-,TGTGCCAGCACGGACAGGGGAATCACCGGGGAGCTGTTTTTT,CASTDRGITGELFF
TRBV5-1,TRBD1,TRBJ1-1,-,TGCGCCAGCAAGACCCTCGGGGACAGGAACACTGAAGCTTTCTTT,CASKTLGDRNTEAFF
TRBV7-9,-,TRBJ1-2,-,TGTGCCAGCAGCCTAGCCAATTTGGGCAGGACAGATGGCTACACCTTC,CASSLANLGRTDGYTF
TRBV7-2,-,TRBJ1-2,-,TGTGCCAGCAGCTTAGCTGACAGACTAGCTAACTATGGCTACACCTTC,CASSLADRLANYGYTF
TRBV12-5,TRBD1,TRBJ2-3,-,TGTGCTAGCCTGACAGGGGCGAGTTTTACGCAGTATTTT,CASLTGASFTQYF
TRBV7-2,TRBD1,TRBJ2-1,-,TGTGCCAGCAGCTTAGCAGGGGGCAGGGGTGAGCAGTTCTTC,CASSLAGGRGEQFF
TRBV7-2,-,TRBJ2-7,-,TGTGCCAGCAGCTTAGGGGCCATAGACGAGCAGTACTTC,CASSLGAIDEQYF
TRBV6-5,TRBD1,TRBJ1-6,-,TGTGCCAGCAGAAAGACAGGGAATAATTCACCCCTCCACTTT,CASRKTGNNSPLHF
TRBV2,-,TRBJ2-5,-,TGTGCCAGCAGGATCAGGGTACAAGCGGAGACCCAGTACTTC,CASRIRVQAETQYF
TRBV19,TRBD2,TRBJ2-7,-,TGTGCCAGTAGAGACCCTAGCGGGACCTACGAGCAGTACTTC,CASRDPSGTYEQYF
TRBV5-1,-,TRBJ2-1,once,TGCGCCAGCAGCAAAACGGGACTCTTGGAGAATGAGCAGTTCTTC,CASSKTGLLENEQFF